Sequencing of this T cell receptor beta chain was carried out in a study of shared clonotypes between healthy human individuals. In the study's own analysis: For the immunoSEQ data, sequences were junction-only without quality scores, so filtering differed. Profiling relied on immunoSEQ multiplex PCR, and the TCRdb table lists in-frame clones only, not all of them. From that table come the V and J calls and clone size; the DNA was used to work out D and trimming. The sample includes about 1.9 million clones, 93% of them seen just once. V dropped 4 bases and J dropped 8 bases, with 18 bases sitting between them. Germline V lookup: CDR1 KGHSH, CDR2 LQKENI. The CDR3 is made up of 15 amino acids. Naive CD8 cells lacked CD45RO and underwent positive selection for CCR7, leaving out terminally differentiated effector memory CD45RA+ cells.

The source is a man aged 18 to 30 in good health. Some clones in this sample may be carry-over from other donors' samples. The source material was naive CD8+ T cells from PBMCs. The chain has TRBV18 and TRBJ2-1, with D tentatively TRBD1 (5 bases). The CDR3: CASSRRTSLQDEQFF. The DNA for the CDR3 is TGTGCCAGCTCACGGCGGACCTCGTTACAGGATGAGCAGTTCTTC. Full variable domain (remainder filled in from reference TRBV18 and TRBJ2-1): NAGVMQNPRHLVRRRGQEARLRCSPMKGHSHVYWYRQLPEEGLKFMVYLQKENIIDESGMPKERFSAEFPKEGPSILRIQQVVRGDSAAYFCASSRRTSLQDEQFFGPGTRLTVL.